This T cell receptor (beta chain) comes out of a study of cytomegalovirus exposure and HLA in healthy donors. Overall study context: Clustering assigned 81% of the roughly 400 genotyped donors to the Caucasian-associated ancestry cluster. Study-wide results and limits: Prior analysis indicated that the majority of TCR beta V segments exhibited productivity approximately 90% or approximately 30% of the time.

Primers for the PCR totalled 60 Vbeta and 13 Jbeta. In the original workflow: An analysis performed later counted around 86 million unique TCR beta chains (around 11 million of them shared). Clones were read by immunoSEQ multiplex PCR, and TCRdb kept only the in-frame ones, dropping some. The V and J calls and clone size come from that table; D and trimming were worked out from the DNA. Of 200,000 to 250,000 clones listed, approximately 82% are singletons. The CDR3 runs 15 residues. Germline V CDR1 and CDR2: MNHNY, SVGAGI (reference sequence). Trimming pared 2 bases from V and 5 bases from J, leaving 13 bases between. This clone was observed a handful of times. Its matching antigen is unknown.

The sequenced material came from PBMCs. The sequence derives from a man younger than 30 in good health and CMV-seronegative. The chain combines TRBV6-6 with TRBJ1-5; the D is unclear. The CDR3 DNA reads TGTGCCAGCAGTTACGAGTCGGGGTCCCATCAGCCCCAGCATTTT. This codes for CASSYESGSHQPQHF.